The clone carrying this T cell receptor beta chain has a single count. As processed by the authors: Amplification from reference gene primers served as the basis for estimated nucleated cell counts. Sequencing was performed with immunoSEQ multiplex PCR; in TCRdb, only in-frame clones are kept and a portion is missing. Clone size and V and J calls were adopted from that table, with D and trimming inferred from the DNA. The sample lists some 80,000 clones, 78% occurring once. The CDR3 extends over 12 amino acids. Trimming pared 4 bases from V and 10 bases from J, leaving 11 bases between. This entry comes from a study of blood T cell repertoires in COVID-19. Study details: COVID-19 samples, acute and convalescent, were from the United States, Italy and Spain. From T cells, B-cell-depleted T cells, or PBMCs came the material, which was cDNA or gDNA.

Seattle's cohort entered during active infection and was followed longitudinally. The clonotype originates from a man aged 55 to 70 with COVID-19, enrolled during active disease. V and J are TRBV12-3 or TRBV12-4 and TRBJ2-1; TRBD2 might be the D (7 bases). The sequencing sample was made of peripheral blood. The CDR3 reads CASSWRGGEQFF. CDR3 in DNA: TGTGCCAGCAGTTGGAGGGGGGGGGAGCAGTTCTTC.